Below, 30 T cell receptor beta chains from the same sample are listed, as sequenced in a study of a mutant IDH1 vaccine in newly diagnosed glioma. The table came from immunoSEQ multiplex PCR; TCRdb's copy has only in-frame clones and leaves some out. Found here are 50,000 to 65,000 clones, over 70% of them singletons; the top ten hold around 1.3%. Their antigens remain unidentified. As for time point: week 23, last vaccination. A single vaccine dose contained 300 ug of mutant IDH1 20-mer peptide, and topical imiquimod was used with it. The sequencing used PBMCs, collected from a glioma patient whose treatment included an IDH1 peptide vaccine. Source of these receptors: a man in his forties or fifties with glioma.

The rearrangement uses TRBV19 and TRBJ2-1; D perhaps matches TRBD1 (5 bases). The V and J ends lost 2 bases and 7 bases respectively, with 9 bases between them. Per the germline V gene, CDR1 is LNHDA and CDR2 is SQIVND (reference sequence). The CDR3 loop spans 13 amino acids. CDR3 sequence reads: CASSILAGNEQFF. In DNA form, the CDR3 reads TGTGCCAGTAGTATACTCGCAGGGAATGAGCAGTTCTTC.

The CDR3 here is CASNDPGSREQYF. The CDR3 bases are TGCGCCAGCAACGACCCAGGGTCTCGGGAGCAGTACTTC. The chain links TRBV5-1 to TRBJ2-7, with D possibly matching TRBD1 (5 bases). V dropped 6 bases and J dropped 7 bases, with 17 bases sitting between them. Germline-derived CDR1 and CDR2 are SGHRS and YFSETQ. The length of the CDR3 is 13 residues.

This chain joins TRBV9 and TRBJ2-7, with D perhaps TRBD1 (5 bases). This CDR3 region has 14 residues. V was trimmed by 0 bases and J by 3 bases, leaving 10 bases between them. Germline-derived CDR1 and CDR2 are SGDLS and YYNGEE. The CDR3 DNA is TGTGCCAGCAGCGTAGGGGGCGGTAACTACGAGCAGTACTTC. This encodes CASSVGGGNYEQYF. Drawing the rest from reference TRBV9 and TRBJ2-7, the complete variable domain is DSGVTQTPKHLITATGQRVTLRCSPRSGDLSVYWYQQSLDQGLQFLIQYYNGEERAKGNILERFSAQQFPDLHSELNLSSLELGDSALYFCASSVGGGNYEQYFGPGTRLTVT.

This chain joins TRBV18 and TRBJ2-5, with 10 bases that match TRBD2. This CDR3 region has 14 residues. V gave up 5 bases and J gave up 1 base; unmatched junction bases: 1. CDR1 is KGHSH, CDR2 LQKENI, per germline. In DNA form, the CDR3 reads TGTGCCAGCTCAAGGACTAGCGGCCAAGAGACCCAGTACTTC. Residues: CASSRTSGQETQYF.

CDR3 nucleotide sequence: TGTGCCGGAGGCGGGACAGGGCTTGAAGAGCAGTACTTC. Residues: CAGGGTGLEEQYF. The chain is built from TRBV10-3 and TRBJ2-7; 9 nucleotides line up with TRBD1. This CDR3 has 13 amino acids. CDR1 is ENHRY, CDR2 SYGVKD, per germline. Germline trimming cut 11 bases from V and 7 bases from J; bases unmatched to any gene: 12.

This chain joins TRBV4-1 and TRBJ2-7; TRBD1 might be the D (7 bases). CDR3 length: 17 residues. V gave up 0 bases and J gave up 3 bases, with 18 bases separating them. Germline CDR1 reads MGHRA; CDR2 reads YSYEKL. In DNA form, the CDR3 reads TGCGCCAGCAGCCAAGAACGACAGGGAGGTAACTACTACGAGCAGTACTTC. Its translation is CASSQERQGGNYYEQYF.

This chain uses TRBV4-2 with TRBJ1-2, with unresolved D. The germline V and J ends were trimmed by 7 bases and 0 bases, with 18 bases remaining between them. This CDR3 contains 16 residues. Germline CDR1 and CDR2: LGHNA and YNFKEQ. For the CDR3, the DNA is TGTGCCAGCACCTCCGGAGCCAGAGGAGCTAACTATGGCTACACCTTC. The encoded protein is CASTSGARGANYGYTF.

The J gene is TRBJ2-5, the V gene TRBV2, with D hard to call. Germline loops: CDR1 SNHLY, CDR2 FYNNEI. Trimming removed 1 base at V and 0 bases at J, with 12 bases between. The CDR3 runs to 16 residues. CDR3 sequence (DNA): TGTGCCAGCAGTGAAGGGGGAACCCTGTACCAAGAGACCCAGTACTTC. Its protein product is CASSEGGTLYQETQYF.

V and J are TRBV6-6 and TRBJ2-7; TRBD2 is a possible D gene (6 bases). Germline CDR1 reads MNHNY; CDR2 reads SVGAGI (reference sequence). The V end was cut by 2 bases, the J end by 1 base, with 9 bases between. This CDR3 has 14 residues. The CDR3 bases are TGTGCCAGCAGTTACATGGGGACTTCCTACGAGCAGTACTTC. Its translation: CASSYMGTSYEQYF.

CDR3: CASSQDGAGGRTYEQYF. In DNA, the CDR3 is TGCGCCAGCAGCCAAGATGGAGCGGGAGGCCGCACCTACGAGCAGTACTTC. V is TRBV4-3 and J is TRBJ2-7; 9 nucleotides agree with TRBD2. Trimming took 0 bases from V and 2 from J; bases not matched to a gene: 8. This CDR3 has 17 amino acids. Germline CDR1 is LGHNA and CDR2 is YSLEER.

This chain joins TRBV5-6 and TRBJ2-7, with D uncertain. The CDR3 length is 12 residues. V was clipped by 3 bases and J by 7 bases, with 11 bases between them. CDR1 SGHDT and CDR2 YYEEEE come from the germline V gene. The CDR3 DNA is TGTGCCAGCAGCTCCGTGTGGTTGGAGCAGTACTTC. It is translated as CASSSVWLEQYF.

The rearrangement joins TRBV6-5 to TRBJ2-7; possible D gene TRBD1, 6 bases. The germline V and J ends were trimmed by 6 bases and 3 bases, with 18 bases remaining between them. The CDR3 totals 15 residues. Germline V CDR1 and CDR2: MNHEY, SVGAGI. CDR3 residues: CASSRTQFRGYEQYF. The DNA of the CDR3 is TGTGCCAGCAGCCGCACGCAATTCAGGGGCTACGAGCAGTACTTC.

V gene TRBV19 combines with J gene TRBJ2-7; 9 bases align to TRBD2. From germline, CDR1 is LNHDA and CDR2 SQIVND (reference sequence). The CDR3 totals 15 residues. V trimming: 4 bases; J trimming: 7 bases; junction bases outside the gene matches: 11. The CDR3: CASSKSGRRVPEQYF. CDR3 bases: TGTGCCAGTAGTAAAAGCGGGAGGAGGGTCCCGGAGCAGTACTTC.

The chain has TRBV18 and TRBJ2-7, with D perhaps matching TRBD1 or TRBD2 (5 bases each). CDR3 length: 13 residues. CDR1 is KGHSH and CDR2 is LQKENI in the germline V gene. The ends were cut back, 6 bases at V and 6 bases at J, with 15 bases in the middle. The CDR3 here is CASSPGPKVEQYF. The CDR3 coding sequence is TGTGCCAGCTCGCCGGGGCCGAAGGTCGAGCAGTACTTC.

CDR3 sequence reads: CASSVKGCWVYGYTF. The CDR3 nucleotides read TGTGCCAGCAGCGTGAAGGGGTGTTGGGTCTATGGCTACACCTTC. The rearrangement uses TRBV7-7 and TRBJ1-2, with a possible D match to TRBD1 (5 bases). This CDR3 is 15 amino acids long. V lost 5 bases and J lost 4, with 17 bases in between. Germline lookup yields CDR1 SSHAT and CDR2 FNYEAQ (reference sequence).

The chain links TRBV4-2 to TRBJ2-7; 8 nucleotides match TRBD2. J was trimmed by 3 bases and V by 0 bases; bases with no gene match: 4. From germline, CDR1 is LGHNA and CDR2 YNFKEQ. The CDR3 is 15 amino acids. This CDR3 reads CASSQDTGTSYEQYF. In nucleotides, the CDR3 is TGTGCCAGCAGCCAAGATACCGGGACTAGCTACGAGCAGTACTTC.

The chain couples TRBV25-1 to TRBJ2-3, with a possible D match to TRBD1 (6 bases). The CDR3 runs to 13 residues. The V end lost 4 bases, the J end lost 4 bases, and 9 bases lay between the germline ends. CDR1 is MGHDK, CDR2 SYGVNS, per germline. The CDR3 bases are TGTGCCAGCAGTGGCAGGGGAGCAGATACGCAGTATTTT. As protein: CASSGRGADTQYF.

On this clone itself: One end of the junction varies from germline; a read error may be responsible. V usage is TRBV7-9 and J usage is TRBJ1-4, with D perhaps matching TRBD1 (6 bases). The CDR3 totals 17 residues. CDR1 is SEHNR, CDR2 FQNEAQ, per germline (reference sequence). DNA of the CDR3: TGTGCTAGCAGCTTAGTCGGGGCAGGGGCCGCTAATGAAAAACTGTTTTTT. Encoded protein: CASSLVGAGAANEKLFF.

This clone was counted a few times. V is TRBV30 and J is TRBJ1-2, with 7 nucleotides matching TRBD1. Per the germline V gene, CDR1 is GTSNPN and CDR2 is SVGIG (reference sequence). CDR3 length: 14 residues. Trimming took 8 bases from V and 2 from J; bases not matched to a gene: 11. The DNA of the CDR3 is TGTGCCGGATCACCACAGGGGTCCAACTATGGCTACACCTTC. Translating gives CAGSPQGSNYGYTF.

The V call is TRBV12-5, the J call TRBJ2-5; possible D gene TRBD2, 6 bases. CDR1 and CDR2 from the germline V gene are LGHNT and FRNRAP. V lost 4 bases and J lost 5, with 11 bases in between. The CDR3 contains 13 residues. The DNA for the CDR3 is TGTGCTAGTGGTTCTTCTGGGGGGGAGACCCAGTACTTC. Translated, it gives CASGSSGGETQYF.

The V and J genes are TRBV19 and TRBJ1-1; D unclear. The V end lost 3 bases, the J end lost 5 bases, and 7 bases lay between the germline ends. The CDR3 has 12 residues. Germline assignment: CDR1 LNHDA and CDR2 SQIVND (reference sequence). CDR3 nucleotides: TGTGCCAGTAGTATTGGTTGGACTGAAGCTTTCTTT. The encoded protein is CASSIGWTEAFF.

The chain has TRBV18 and TRBJ2-7; tentative D call: TRBD2 (6 bases). The CDR3 length is 13 residues. The V gene's germline CDR1 is KGHSH and CDR2 LQKENI. Trimming removed 6 bases from V and 2 bases from J, with 11 bases in between. The CDR3 here is CASSPGEAYEQYF. CDR3 DNA: TGTGCCAGCTCCCCCGGGGAGGCCTACGAGCAGTACTTC.

The V gene is TRBV27, the J gene TRBJ2-1; TRBD2 might be the D (6 bases). V was trimmed by 2 bases and J by 6 bases, leaving 14 bases between them. CDR1 is MNHEY, CDR2 SMNVEV, per germline (reference sequence). CDR3 length equals 15 residues. The CDR3 DNA reads as TGTGCCAGCAGTTTAGGGGCGGGACCACCCAATGAGCAGTTCTTC. It encodes CASSLGAGPPNEQFF.

The chain combines TRBV11-2 with TRBJ2-2; 9 nucleotides match TRBD2. The V and J ends lost 1 base and 6 bases, in that order; junction bases with no gene match: 6. The V gene's germline CDR1 is SGHAT and CDR2 FQNNGV. CDR3 length: 16 residues. The CDR3 DNA sequence: TGTGCCAGCAGCTTAGGTCAATTAGCGGGAGCCGGGGAGCTGTTTTTT. This translates into CASSLGQLAGAGELFF.

The chain employs TRBV5-1 and TRBJ2-3, with TRBD2 matching over 9 bases. J gave up 0 bases and V 1 base, and 9 bases lay outside the gene matches. The CDR3 runs to 18 residues. Germline V gene data show CDR1 as SGHRS and CDR2 as YFSETQ. The CDR3 region is CASSLPRREGSSTDTQYF. The CDR3 nucleotides are TGCGCCAGCAGCTTGCCTCGGCGGGAGGGATCTAGCACAGATACGCAGTATTTT.

The rearrangement links TRBV5-4 to TRBJ2-7; TRBD1 is a possible D gene (6 bases). The CDR3 runs to 13 residues. Deletions cut 4 bases from V and 7 bases from J, with 15 bases between. Looked up from germline, CDR1 is SGHNT and CDR2 is YYREEE (reference sequence). CDR3 region: CASSQTQDREQYF. CDR3 in DNA: TGTGCCAGCAGCCAAACTCAAGACAGGGAGCAGTACTTC.

This chain joins TRBV7-2 and TRBJ2-3; no reliable D call. Trimming pared 1 base from V and 4 bases from J, leaving 24 bases between. CDR1 is SGHTA, CDR2 FQGNSA, per germline. This CDR3 spans 19 amino acids. The CDR3 region is CASSLVPYGGAAGADTQYF. The CDR3 nucleotides are TGTGCCAGCAGCTTAGTTCCCTATGGCGGAGCCGCCGGCGCAGATACGCAGTATTTT.

The rearrangement joins TRBV25-1 to TRBJ2-7, with unresolved D. CDR3 length: 11 residues. Looked up from germline, CDR1 is MGHDK and CDR2 is SYGVNS. The CDR3 nucleotides read TGTGCTACCACCCGGACGTTCGAGCAGTACTTC. The encoded protein is CATTRTFEQYF.

The chain couples TRBV7-2 to TRBJ2-7; possibly TRBD2 for D (6 bases). Germline CDR1 and CDR2: SGHTA and FQGNSA. The CDR3 is made up of 13 amino acids. Deletions cut 5 bases from V and 0 bases from J, with 8 bases between. The DNA for the CDR3 is TGTGCCAGCAGCCGGCGGGGCTCCTACGAGCAGTACTTC. This encodes CASSRRGSYEQYF.

The chain joins TRBV27 to TRBJ1-2; 7 bases are a match to TRBD1. There are 13 residues in the CDR3. Per the germline V gene, CDR1 is MNHEY and CDR2 is SMNVEV (reference sequence). The V gene end was trimmed by 5 bases and the J gene end by 8 bases; junction bases not matched to a gene: 8. CDR3 residues: CASSQMTGRGYTF. The CDR3 DNA reads TGTGCCAGCAGTCAAATGACAGGGCGAGGCTACACCTTC.